This T cell receptor (beta chain) was obtained from a study of cytomegalovirus exposure and HLA in healthy donors. Across the study: The 110 or so validation repertoires, a later analysis reported, used the same platform as the roughly 610 first-cohort repertoires.

General study points: Reports described diagnosis of cytomegalovirus status by the classifier as highly specific and sensitive.

Sequencing was performed with immunoSEQ multiplex PCR; in TCRdb, only in-frame clones are kept and a portion is missing. The sample holds fewer than 120,000 clones, about 92% seen once. This clone has a single count. Its antigen is unidentified. Trimming stripped 1 base from V and 2 bases from J, with 11 bases between. Germline CDR1 and CDR2: LGHNA and YNFKEQ. The CDR3 is made up of 15 amino acids. The sequence came from a young woman in good health and CMV-seronegative. The sample taken for sequencing was PBMCs. The rearrangement joins TRBV4-2 to TRBJ1-2, with D maybe TRBD1 (6 bases). The CDR3: CASSQVFGQNYGYTF. Written as DNA, the CDR3 is TGTGCCAGCAGCCAAGTTTTCGGACAGAACTATGGCTACACCTTC.